The TCR beta chain under discussion was sequenced for a study of blood T cell repertoires in COVID-19. Per the study methods: Scientists estimated how many nucleated cells there were by amplifying reference gene primers. The data were produced by immunoSEQ multiplex PCR, yet TCRdb's version contains in-frame clones alone and is incomplete. The V and J calls and the clone size are those of that table, but D and trimming were determined from the DNA. The sample includes about 250,000 clones, 85% to 90% seen only once; the top ten take 3.5% to 4%. Germline-derived CDR1 and CDR2 are LNHDA and SQIVND (reference sequence). V was clipped by 0 bases and J by 5 bases, with 7 bases between them. The CDR3 covers 14 residues.

This receptor was identified in a woman in her 30s with acute COVID-19. The source material was PBMCs or T cells enriched from blood (not recorded which). The chain uses TRBV19 and TRBJ2-2; D not resolved. CDR3 DNA sequence: TGTGCCAGTAGTATAGACAGGTCAACCGGGGAGCTGTTTTTT. Protein: CASSIDRSTGELFF.